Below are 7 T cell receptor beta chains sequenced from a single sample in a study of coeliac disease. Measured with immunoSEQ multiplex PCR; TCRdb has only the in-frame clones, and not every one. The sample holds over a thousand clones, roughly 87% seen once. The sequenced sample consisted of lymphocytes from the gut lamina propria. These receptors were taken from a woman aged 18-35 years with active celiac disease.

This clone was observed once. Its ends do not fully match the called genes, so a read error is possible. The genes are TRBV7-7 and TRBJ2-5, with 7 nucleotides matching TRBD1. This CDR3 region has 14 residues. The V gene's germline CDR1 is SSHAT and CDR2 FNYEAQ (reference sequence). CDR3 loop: CASSLGQAQETQYF. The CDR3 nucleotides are TGTGCTAGCAGCTTAGGACAGGCCCAAGAGACCCAGTACTTC.

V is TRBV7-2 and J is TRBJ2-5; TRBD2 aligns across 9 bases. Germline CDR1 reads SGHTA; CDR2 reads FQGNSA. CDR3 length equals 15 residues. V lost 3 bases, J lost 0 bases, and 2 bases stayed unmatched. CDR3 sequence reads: CASSFLAGYQETQYF. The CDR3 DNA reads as TGTGCCAGCAGCTTTCTAGCGGGATACCAAGAGACCCAGTACTTC. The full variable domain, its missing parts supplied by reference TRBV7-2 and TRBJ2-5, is GAGVSQSPSNKVTEKGKDVELRCDPISGHTALYWYRQSLGQGLEFLIYFQGNSAPDKSGLPSDRFSAERTGGSVSTLTIQRTQQEDSAVYLCASSFLAGYQETQYFGPGTRLLVL.

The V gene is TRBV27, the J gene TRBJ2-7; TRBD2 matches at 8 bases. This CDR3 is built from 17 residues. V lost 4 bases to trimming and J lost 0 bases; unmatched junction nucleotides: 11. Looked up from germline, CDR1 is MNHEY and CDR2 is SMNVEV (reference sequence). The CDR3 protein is CASSWPWREDLSYEQYF. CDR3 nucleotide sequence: TGTGCCAGCAGTTGGCCTTGGCGGGAGGATCTCTCCTACGAGCAGTACTTC.

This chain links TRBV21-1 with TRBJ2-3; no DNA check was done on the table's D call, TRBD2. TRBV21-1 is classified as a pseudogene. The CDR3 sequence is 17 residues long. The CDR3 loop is CASSKTTSGGPTDTQYF. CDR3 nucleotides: TGTGCCAGCAGCAAGACGACTAGCGGGGGCCCCACAGATACGCAGTATTTT.

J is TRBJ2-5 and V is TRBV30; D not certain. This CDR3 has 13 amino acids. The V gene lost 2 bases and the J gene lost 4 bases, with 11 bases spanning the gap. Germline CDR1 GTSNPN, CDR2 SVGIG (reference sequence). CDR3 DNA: TGTGCCTGGAGTCCGGTCAACGCAGAGACCCAGTACTTC. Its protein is CAWSPVNAETQYF.

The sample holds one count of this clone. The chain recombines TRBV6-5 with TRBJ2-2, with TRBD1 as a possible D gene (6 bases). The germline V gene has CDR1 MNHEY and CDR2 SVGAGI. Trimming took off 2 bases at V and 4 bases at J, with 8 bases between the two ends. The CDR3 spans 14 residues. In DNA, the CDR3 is TGTGCCAGCAGTTACGGCAGGGGCACCGGGGAGCTGTTTTTT. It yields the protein CASSYGRGTGELFF.

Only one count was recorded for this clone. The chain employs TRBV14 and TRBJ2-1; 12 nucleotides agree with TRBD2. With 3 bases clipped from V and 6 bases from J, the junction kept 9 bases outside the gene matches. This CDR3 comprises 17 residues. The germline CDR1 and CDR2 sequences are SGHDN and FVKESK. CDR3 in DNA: TGTGCCAGCAGCCAGCTAGCGGGGGGGCAGATGGCCAATGAGCAGTTCTTC. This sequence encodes CASSQLAGGQMANEQFF.